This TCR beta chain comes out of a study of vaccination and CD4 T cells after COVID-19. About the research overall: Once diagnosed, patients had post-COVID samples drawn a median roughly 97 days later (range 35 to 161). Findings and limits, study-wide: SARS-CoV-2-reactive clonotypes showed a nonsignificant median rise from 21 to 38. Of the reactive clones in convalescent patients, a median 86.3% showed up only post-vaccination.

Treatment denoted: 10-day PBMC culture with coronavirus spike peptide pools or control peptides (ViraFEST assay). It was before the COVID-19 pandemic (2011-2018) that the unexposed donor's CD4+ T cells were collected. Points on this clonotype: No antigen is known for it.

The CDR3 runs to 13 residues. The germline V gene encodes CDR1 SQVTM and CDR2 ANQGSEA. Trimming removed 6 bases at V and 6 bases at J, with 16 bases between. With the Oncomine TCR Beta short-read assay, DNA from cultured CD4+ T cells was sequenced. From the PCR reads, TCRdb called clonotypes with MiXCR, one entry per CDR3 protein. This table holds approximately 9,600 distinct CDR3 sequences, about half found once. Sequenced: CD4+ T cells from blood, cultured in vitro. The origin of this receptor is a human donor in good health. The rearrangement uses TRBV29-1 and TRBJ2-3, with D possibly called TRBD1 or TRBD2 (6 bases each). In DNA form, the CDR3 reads TGCAGCGTCCGGAACCAAGGGGGGGATACGCAGTATTTT. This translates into CSVRNQGGDTQYF.